Below are 15 T cell receptor beta chains sequenced from a single sample in a study of cytomegalovirus exposure and HLA in healthy donors. Some clones are missing from TCRdb's copy, which holds only in-frame ones; the method was immunoSEQ multiplex PCR. The sample has 120,000 or so clones, 85% to 90% seen once; the top ten hold around 1.9%. Sequencing input: PBMCs. These receptors were taken from a young woman in good health and CMV-seronegative.

The V gene is TRBV19, the J gene TRBJ1-1; TRBD1 is a possible D gene (5 bases). Germline CDR1 is LNHDA and CDR2 is SQIVND (reference sequence). The V and J ends lost 6 bases and 7 bases respectively, with 18 bases between them. The length of the CDR3 is 14 residues. CDR3 sequence reads: CASRFPGGANEAFF. The CDR3, as DNA: TGTGCCAGTAGATTCCCAGGAGGGGCTAATGAAGCTTTCTTT.

The chain recombines TRBV28 with TRBJ1-6; D not resolved. Trimming took off 2 bases at V and 11 bases at J, with 13 bases between the two ends. Germline CDR1 is MDHEN and CDR2 is SYDVKM. CDR3 size: 14 residues. The CDR3: CASSLSGSWTPLHF. CDR3 DNA: TGTGCCAGCAGTTTAAGTGGGAGTTGGACACCCCTCCACTTT.

The rearrangement joins TRBV5-6 to TRBJ2-1, with TRBD1 identical over 9 bases. V was pared by 4 bases and J by 15 bases, with 8 bases of the junction left unmatched. This CDR3 is built from 12 residues. Per germline, CDR1 SGHDT and CDR2 YYEEEE. CDR3 sequence (DNA): TGTGCCAGCAGCGAAACAGGGGGCGGCCCGTTCTTC. It encodes CASSETGGGPFF.

The chain uses TRBV7-6 and TRBJ2-1; 16 nucleotides agree with TRBD2. Germline assignment: CDR1 SGHVS and CDR2 FNYEAQ. The CDR3 loop spans 19 amino acids. Trimming took 0 bases from V and 9 from J; bases not matched to a gene: 11. The CDR3 protein is CASSLASGLAGGLGGEQFF. The CDR3 region has the DNA TGTGCCAGCAGCTTAGCGTCGGGACTAGCGGGGGGGCTAGGTGGTGAGCAGTTCTTC.

V usage is TRBV18 and J usage is TRBJ2-3; 9 bases are a match to TRBD2. The germline gives CDR1 KGHSH, CDR2 LQKENI. Trimming at V came to 2 bases and at J to 4 bases, leaving 7 bases not matched to a gene. The CDR3 is made up of 16 amino acids. The CDR3 sequence is CASSPVGGRAPDTQYF. The CDR3 DNA reads TGTGCCAGCTCACCAGTGGGCGGGAGGGCCCCAGATACGCAGTATTTT.

The rearrangement joins TRBV6-6 to TRBJ1-2; 7 nucleotides agree with TRBD1. The CDR3 has 13 residues. Germline lookup yields CDR1 MNHNY and CDR2 SVGAGI (reference sequence). V shed 7 bases and J 6 bases; nucleotides not matched to a gene: 8. CDR3 DNA: TGTGCCAGCACCGAACGACAGGGTGATGGCTACACCTTC. This gives the protein CASTERQGDGYTF.

This chain connects TRBV7-2 to TRBJ2-7, with TRBD1 identical over 7 bases. With V trimmed by 2 bases and J by 10 bases, 8 bases remained unmatched. Germline values: CDR1 SGHTA, CDR2 FQGNSA. The length of the CDR3 is 13 residues. CDR3: CASSLRRQGIQYF. The CDR3 DNA follows: TGTGCCAGCAGCTTACGGAGACAGGGAATACAGTACTTC. Full variable domain (outside the CDR3, taken from reference TRBV7-2 and TRBJ2-7): GAGVSQSPSNKVTEKGKDVELRCDPISGHTALYWYRQSLGQGLEFLIYFQGNSAPDKSGLPSDRFSAERTGGSVSTLTIQRTQQEDSAVYLCASSLRRQGIQYFGPGTRLTVT.

The rearrangement uses TRBV28 and TRBJ2-5, with D hard to call. CDR1 MDHEN and CDR2 SYDVKM come from the germline V gene. The CDR3 loop spans 15 amino acids. V was cut by 2 bases and J by 2 bases, with 12 bases left in between. This CDR3 reads CASSLTLGWQETQYF. Written as DNA, the CDR3 is TGTGCCAGCAGTTTAACCCTAGGCTGGCAAGAGACCCAGTACTTC.

This rearrangement joins TRBV6-5 to TRBJ2-7; 7 nucleotides agree with TRBD2. CDR3 length: 16 residues. CDR1 and CDR2 (germline): MNHEY, SVGAGI. J gave up 1 base and V 2 bases, and 8 bases lay outside the gene matches. The CDR3 DNA reads as TGTGCCAGCAGTTACAGCGGGGCGGGAGAGTCCTACGAGCAGTACTTC. Its protein product is CASSYSGAGESYEQYF.

This chain connects TRBV27 to TRBJ2-1, with D perhaps TRBD1 (7 bases). V was pared by 2 bases and J by 3 bases, with 11 bases between. Germline V gene lookup returns CDR1 MNHEY and CDR2 SMNVEV (reference sequence). The CDR3 contains 15 residues. This CDR3 reads CASSLGQGGYNEQFF. The CDR3 DNA reads TGTGCCAGCAGTTTAGGGCAGGGGGGCTACAATGAGCAGTTCTTC.

The J gene is TRBJ2-7, the V gene TRBV18; possible D gene TRBD2, 5 bases. The CDR3 spans 15 residues. Trimming removed 3 bases from V and 3 bases from J, with 15 bases in between. CDR1 is KGHSH and CDR2 is LQKENI in the germline V gene. As DNA, the CDR3 is TGTGCCAGCTCACCCTCGGTTGGCGGGTACTACGAGCAGTACTTC. Translation: CASSPSVGGYYEQYF.

The V and J genes are TRBV30 and TRBJ1-1; a possible D gene is TRBD1 (5 bases). Trimming left V 4 bases short and J 5 bases short, with 17 bases between. The CDR3 runs to 14 residues. Germline V lookup: CDR1 GTSNPN, CDR2 SVGIG (reference sequence). In DNA, the CDR3 is TGTGCCTGGACTCTCATACGAGACAGAACTGAAGCTTTCTTT. The encoded protein is CAWTLIRDRTEAFF.

The V call is TRBV6-6, the J call TRBJ2-7; 7 bases match TRBD1. CDR3 length equals 14 residues. Germline values: CDR1 MNHNY, CDR2 SVGAGI (reference sequence). V dropped 10 bases and J dropped 6; count of bases not matched to a gene: 15. CDR3 nucleotide sequence: TGTGCCACACAAAAATTACAGGGGAAGGGCGAGCAGTACTTC. Amino acid sequence: CATQKLQGKGEQYF.

The CDR3 region is CASSSGAGMDYGYTF. In DNA, the CDR3 is TGCGCCAGCAGCTCCGGCGCAGGGATGGACTATGGCTACACCTTC. The chain uses TRBV5-1 and TRBJ1-2, with D maybe TRBD1 (5 bases). CDR1 and CDR2 from the germline V gene are SGHRS and YFSETQ. Trimming took off 3 bases at V and 3 bases at J, with 15 bases between the two ends. The CDR3 has 15 amino acids. Using reference TRBV5-1 and TRBJ1-2 for the parts outside the CDR3, the full variable domain is KAGVTQTPRYLIKTRGQQVTLSCSPISGHRSVSWYQQTPGQGLQFLFEYFSETQRNKGNFPGRFSGRQFSNSRSEMNVSTLELGDSALYLCASSSGAGMDYGYTFGSGTRLTVV.

This rearrangement joins TRBV7-2 to TRBJ2-2; perhaps TRBD1 as D (5 bases). Germline V gene lookup returns CDR1 SGHTA and CDR2 FQGNSA. Trimming took 4 bases from V and 3 from J, leaving 9 bases between them. The CDR3 spans 14 residues. Here the CDR3 DNA reads TGTGCCAGCAGCTCAACAGGAGACACCGGGGAGCTGTTTTTT. Translating gives CASSSTGDTGELFF.